Listed below are T cell receptor beta chains from one sample, sequenced in a study of CD8 T cells in ankylosing spondylitis. One entry per CDR3 protein results from TCRdb running MiXCR on the 5' RACE reads. Altogether approximately 200,000 distinct CDR3 sequences are present, 10% to 15% being singletons, with the ten largest covering about 15%. Sequenced material: blood, either unsorted or a sorted T cell fraction (not recorded which). These receptors were taken from a male donor with ankylosing spondylitis or in good health (not recorded which). The CDR3 runs from the conserved cysteine through the conserved F or W. A D gene is named only where the DNA matches it firmly. For some rows the clone size is stated as once, few or many, or as a class when expanded; others skip it.

j_call: TRBJ2-7
clone_size: few
d_call: -
v_call: TRBV3-1
cdr3_nt: TGTGCCAGCAGCCAAGATATTGGTTACGAGCAGTACTTC
cdr3_aa: CASSQDIGYEQYF

j_call: TRBJ2-1
clone_size: many
d_call: TRBD2
v_call: TRBV5-1
cdr3_nt: TGCGCCAGCAGCTCTAGCGGGCCGTACAATGAGCAGTTCTTC
cdr3_aa: CASSSSGPYNEQFF

j_call: TRBJ2-5
clone_size: few
d_call: TRBD2
v_call: TRBV12-3/TRBV12-4
cdr3_nt: TGTGCCAGCAGTCCTAGCGGGGGGGCTGAGGACCAGTACTTC
cdr3_aa: CASSPSGGAEDQYF

j_call: TRBJ2-7
clone_size: -
d_call: -
v_call: TRBV12-3/TRBV12-4
cdr3_nt: TGTGCCAGCAGTTTAGCTAGGGGATACTCCTACGAGCAGTACTTC
cdr3_aa: CASSLARGYSYEQYF

j_call: TRBJ2-7
clone_size: few
d_call: -
v_call: TRBV3-1
cdr3_nt: TGTGCCAGCAGCCAAGCCCGGTGGAACGAGCAGTACTTC
cdr3_aa: CASSQARWNEQYF

j_call: TRBJ1-6
clone_size: few
d_call: -
v_call: TRBV27
cdr3_nt: TGTGCCAGCACGGCAGGGTGGTCCTATAATTCACCCCTCCACTTT
cdr3_aa: CASTAGWSYNSPLHF

j_call: TRBJ2-7
clone_size: few
d_call: -
v_call: TRBV5-1
cdr3_nt: TGCGCCAGCAATCTGGACTTCACCTACGAGCAGTACTTC
cdr3_aa: CASNLDFTYEQYF

j_call: TRBJ2-3
clone_size: few
d_call: -
v_call: TRBV3-1
cdr3_nt: TGTGCCAGCAGCCAGAGGACCCTGGATACGCAGTATTTT
cdr3_aa: CASSQRTLDTQYF

j_call: TRBJ1-1
clone_size: -
d_call: -
v_call: TRBV4-2
cdr3_nt: TGTGCCAGCAGCCAAGAGTACCCGGGAGGGACTGAAGCTTTCTTT
cdr3_aa: CASSQEYPGGTEAFF

j_call: TRBJ2-1
clone_size: few
d_call: -
v_call: TRBV30
cdr3_nt: TGTGCCTGGACCGAGGGGCCACCTAGGAGCTCCTACAATGAGCAGTTCTTC
cdr3_aa: CAWTEGPPRSSYNEQFF